This TCR beta chain was captured in a study of identical twins. Study-wide points: Models, which agreed with sharing between unrelated individuals, nonetheless underestimated the out-of-frame TCR alpha sharing seen in monozygotic twins. Donors were not followed over many years; analysis was cross-sectional.

The table lists this clonotype with a few counts. As yet, its antigen is unknown. TCRdb reanalysed the 5' RACE reads using MiXCR and keeps one entry per CDR3 protein. The sample consists of a few hundred thousand distinct CDR3 sequences, around 9.6% of them appearing once. The CDR3 extends over 15 amino acids. V lost 6 bases, J lost 4 bases, and 6 bases stayed unmatched. Each donor (without exception) was a healthy Caucasian. The sample also formed part of further work on yellow fever vaccine responses in identical twins.

Sequencing was performed on PBMCs. The chain carries TRBV12-3 or TRBV12-4 and TRBJ2-2; 9 nucleotides align to TRBD1. The receptor's source is a woman younger than 30 in good health. CDR3: CASREGQGATGELFF. The CDR3 DNA follows: TGTGCCAGCAGGGAGGGACAGGGAGCCACCGGGGAGCTGTTTTTT.